This T cell receptor beta chain was profiled in a study of blood T cell repertoires in COVID-19. Authors' methods: From reference gene primer amplification, estimates of nucleated cell counts were derived. Profiled with immunoSEQ multiplex PCR; TCRdb holds only in-frame clones, not every one. V and J calls and clone size are those listed in that table; D and trimming were worked out from the DNA. The sample has about 68,000 clones; roughly 85% are singletons. The sequence was obtained from a man in his fifties or sixties with acute or convalescent COVID-19. The material sequenced was peripheral blood.

The CDR3 here is CASSLFGGRQMNTEAFF. CDR3 nucleotides: TGCGCCAGCAGCCTATTCGGAGGGAGGCAAATGAACACTGAAGCTTTCTTT. The chain is built from TRBV5-1 and TRBJ1-1; D not certain. The germline V gene encodes CDR1 SGHRS and CDR2 YFSETQ. V lost 4 bases to trimming and J lost 0 bases, with 19 bases between them. The CDR3 spans 17 residues.